This T cell receptor beta chain was captured in a study of PD-L1 blockade in urothelial cancer. Study in general: Atezolizumab therapy began for patients in about 2014, dosed at 1,200 mg intravenously every 3 weeks. General observations from the study: In blood sampled pretreatment, TCR clonality below the median predicted better survival.

V shed 7 bases and J shed 0 bases, with 18 bases lying between them. CDR3 length: 16 residues. Germline V gene sequence: CDR1 SNHLY, CDR2 FYNNEI. Assay used: immunoSEQ multiplex PCR; TCRdb lists only in-frame clones, some missing. The table lists some 120,000 clones, around 86% of them singletons. Concerning this clone: Its antigen is not identified.

Stated time point: peripheral blood 6 weeks after treatment start. This receptor was obtained from a man aged 50-60 years with urothelial cancer. The sequencing here drew on PBMCs, taken around atezolizumab (anti-PD-L1) treatment. The chain combines TRBV2 with TRBJ1-1; D might be TRBD1 (6 bases). CDR3 nucleotides: TGTGCCAGCATCCCATTAACAGGACAGCTGAACACTGAAGCTTTCTTT. Its protein is CASIPLTGQLNTEAFF.